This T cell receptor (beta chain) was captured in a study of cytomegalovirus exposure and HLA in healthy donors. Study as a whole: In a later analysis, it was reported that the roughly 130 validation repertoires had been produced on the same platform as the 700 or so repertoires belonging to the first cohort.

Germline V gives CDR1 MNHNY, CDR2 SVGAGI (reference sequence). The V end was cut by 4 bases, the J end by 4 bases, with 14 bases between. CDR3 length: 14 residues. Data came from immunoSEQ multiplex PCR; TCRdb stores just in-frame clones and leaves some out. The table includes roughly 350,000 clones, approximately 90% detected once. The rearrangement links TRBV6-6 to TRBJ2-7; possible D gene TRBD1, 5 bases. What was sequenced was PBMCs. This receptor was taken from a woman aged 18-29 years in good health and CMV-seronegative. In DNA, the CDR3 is TGTGCCAGCAGTTTCGACAGCGCCGGGTACGAGCAGTACTTC. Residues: CASSFDSAGYEQYF.